One sample yielded the 12 T cell receptor beta chains listed below, sequenced in a study of T cells after yellow fever vaccination. TCRdb fed the 5' RACE reads into MiXCR, producing one record per CDR3 protein. The top ten hold 22% of the sample, which has roughly 32,000 distinct CDR3 sequences, 6.5% to 8% seen once. The specimen was PBMCs, either bulk or a sorted T-cell subset (CD4+, CD8+, memory, or dextramer-sorted; not recorded which), collected on the day of the first yellow fever vaccination. These receptors were collected from a man aged 18 to 29 who received the YFV17D yellow fever vaccine.

This clonotype was counted at least ten times. This chain connects TRBV12-3 or TRBV12-4 to TRBJ2-2; 7 bases map to TRBD1. This CDR3 contains 16 residues. The V gene end was trimmed by 7 bases and the J gene end by 0 bases; junction bases not matched to a gene: 8. The CDR3 loop reads CASKVLGGANTGELFF. CDR3 DNA sequence: TGTGCCAGCAAGGTGCTAGGGGGCGCGAACACCGGGGAGCTGTTTTTT.

The rearrangement links TRBV19 to TRBJ2-5; D is perhaps TRBD2 (7 bases). CDR3 size: 16 residues. Trimming cost V 6 bases and J 2 bases, with 19 bases left between them. Germline V lookup: CDR1 LNHDA, CDR2 SQIVND (reference sequence). CDR3 protein: CASSLGGAGGQETQYF. CDR3 nucleotides: TGTGCCAGTAGCCTGGGGGGGGCCGGGGGTCAAGAGACCCAGTACTTC.

This clonotype showed up many times. The CDR3 nucleotides read TGTGCCAGCAGCCCCAGAGAGGGGAGTGGAGGCTACACCTTC. This translates into CASSPREGSGGYTF. This chain joins TRBV7-3 and TRBJ1-2; D is possibly TRBD1 (5 bases). The CDR3 runs 14 residues. Trimming removed 5 bases at V and 8 bases at J, with 18 bases between. Germline CDR1 is SGHTA and CDR2 is FQGTGA. Full variable domain (missing parts from reference TRBV7-3 and TRBJ1-2): GAGVSQTPSNKVTEKGKYVELRCDPISGHTALYWYRQSLGQGPEFLIYFQGTGAADDSGLPNDRFFAVRPEGSVSTLKIQRTERGDSAVYLCASSPREGSGGYTFGSGTRLTVV.

This clonotype showed up many times. The chain employs TRBV20-1 and TRBJ2-5; the match to TRBD1 covers 7 bases. The CDR3 spans 14 residues. Germline-derived CDR1 and CDR2 are DFQATT and SNEGSKA (reference sequence). Trimming cost V 5 bases and J 5 bases; bases outside gene matches: 11. CDR3 protein: CSARRGSNWETQYF. The CDR3 DNA sequence: TGCAGTGCTCGCAGGGGGAGCAATTGGGAGACCCAGTACTTC.

This clonotype was counted only a few times. The V gene is TRBV20-1, the J gene TRBJ1-2; tentative D call: TRBD1 (6 bases). Per germline, CDR1 DFQATT and CDR2 SNEGSKA (reference sequence). The CDR3 totals 12 residues. The ends were cut back, 5 bases at V and 6 bases at J, with 13 bases in the middle. The CDR3 bases are TGCAGTGCTCCGACAGGTTTCGATGGCTACACCTTC. Its protein product is CSAPTGFDGYTF.

This clonotype was detected only a few times. The rearrangement uses TRBV18 and TRBJ2-1; the D gene is possibly TRBD1 (6 bases). The CDR3 sequence is 15 residues long. Germline assignment: CDR1 KGHSH and CDR2 LQKENI. V was shortened by 3 bases and J by 9 bases, with 18 bases between the two germline ends. CDR3: CASSPTPDSTGEQFF. In nucleotides, the CDR3 is TGTGCCAGCTCACCTACGCCGGACAGTACGGGTGAGCAGTTCTTC.

J is TRBJ1-1 and V is TRBV10-3; D gene uncertain. The CDR3 covers 14 residues. Germline V gene data show CDR1 as ENHRY and CDR2 as SYGVKD. Trimming shortened V by 6 bases and J by 2 bases, and 13 bases separated the two germline ends. CDR3 loop: CAIRGFGPNTEAFF. CDR3 DNA: TGTGCCATCAGGGGGTTTGGGCCCAACACTGAAGCTTTCTTT.

The V and J genes are TRBV12-3 or TRBV12-4 and TRBJ1-3, with unresolved D. V was clipped by 3 bases and J by 0 bases, with 6 bases between them. This CDR3 is built from 14 residues. DNA for the CDR3: TGTGCCAGCAGTTTCGGGTCCTCTGGAAACACCATATATTTT. This codes for CASSFGSSGNTIYF.

This clonotype was seen ten or more times. This rearrangement joins TRBV6-5 to TRBJ1-2; 8 positions agree with TRBD1. CDR3 length equals 14 residues. V gave up 0 bases and J gave up 5 bases; unmatched junction bases: 2. Per the germline V gene, CDR1 is MNHEY and CDR2 is SVGAGI. Here the CDR3 DNA reads TGTGCCAGCAGTTACTCGACAGGGGCATATGGCTACACCTTC. As protein: CASSYSTGAYGYTF.

This clonotype was counted a few times. The chain employs TRBV4-2 and TRBJ2-1; D is perhaps TRBD1 (6 bases). Trimming stripped 4 bases from V and 2 bases from J, with 21 bases between. Germline V gives CDR1 LGHNA, CDR2 YNFKEQ. This CDR3 spans 18 amino acids. In DNA, the CDR3 is TGTGCCAGCAGCCGGGACACATATCCCAGAAAGGCCTACAATGAGCAGTTCTTC. It specifies CASSRDTYPRKAYNEQFF.

The table lists this clonotype with many counts. This sequence joins TRBV4-3 and TRBJ2-3, with TRBD2 identical over 9 bases. Germline V CDR1 and CDR2: LGHNA, YSLEER. CDR3 length: 15 residues. V lost 5 bases, J lost 1 base, and 4 bases stayed unmatched. CDR3 residues: CASSYRLAGTDTQYF. The CDR3 nucleotides are TGCGCCAGCAGCTACCGACTAGCGGGCACAGATACGCAGTATTTT.

This clonotype was counted at least ten times. The V and J genes are TRBV20-1 and TRBJ2-1, with 10 bases aligning to TRBD2. CDR3 size: 15 residues. The V segment lost 3 bases and the J segment 4 bases; nucleotides outside the gene matches: 6. The V gene's germline CDR1 is DFQATT and CDR2 SNEGSKA (reference sequence). CDR3 coding DNA: TGCAGTGCTAGTCGCGGGACTAGCGTATACAATGAGCAGTTCTTC. Translating gives CSASRGTSVYNEQFF.